This passage covers 16 T cell receptor beta chains from one sample sequenced in a study of blood T cell repertoires in COVID-19. TCRdb's copy holds only in-frame clones and misses some; the assay was immunoSEQ multiplex PCR. The sample shows 60,000 to 70,000 clones, 74% of them seen only once. Sequenced material: peripheral blood. The receptors stem from a woman older than 75 with acute or convalescent COVID-19.

This clone has a handful of counts. The V gene is TRBV28, the J gene TRBJ2-3, with D unresolved. The CDR3 is 15 residues long. Germline V gene data show CDR1 as MDHEN and CDR2 as SYDVKM. With 8 bases removed from V and 0 bases from J, the gap between germline ends came to 15 bases. Written as DNA, the CDR3 is TGTGCCAGCTTCTCCACTGGTTGGAGCACAGATACGCAGTATTTT. It yields the protein CASFSTGWSTDTQYF.

This rearrangement joins TRBV29-1 to TRBJ2-3, with TRBD1 matching over 8 bases. Germline V lookup: CDR1 SQVTM, CDR2 ANQGSEA. This CDR3 region has 15 residues. Losses at the gene ends were 0 bases for V and 4 bases for J; bases not matched to a gene: 6. The CDR3 loop reads CSVEDLAGGPDTQYF. As DNA, the CDR3 is TGCAGCGTTGAAGATCTAGCAGGGGGCCCAGATACGCAGTATTTT.

The V and J genes are TRBV19 and TRBJ1-5, with a tentative D call TRBD1 (5 bases). V lost 1 base to trimming and J lost 7 bases, with 11 bases between them. Germline V lookup: CDR1 LNHDA, CDR2 SQIVND (reference sequence). The CDR3 covers 14 residues. DNA for the CDR3: TGTGCCAGTAGTATAGGGTACGGGGGGCAGCCCCAGCATTTT. This encodes CASSIGYGGQPQHF.

J is TRBJ2-5 and V is TRBV29-1, with TRBD2 matching 13 bases. The CDR3 spans 14 residues. Per the germline V gene, CDR1 is SQVTM and CDR2 is ANQGSEA. Losses at the gene ends were 6 bases for V and 6 bases for J; bases not matched to a gene: 7. CDR3 nucleotides: TGCAGCGTCACCGGGACTAGCGGGATCAAGACCCAGTACTTC. Protein sequence: CSVTGTSGIKTQYF.

The J gene is TRBJ2-1, the V gene TRBV10-3; weak D call: TRBD2 (6 bases). The germline V gene has CDR1 ENHRY and CDR2 SYGVKD. Trimming took 0 bases from V and 6 from J, leaving 21 bases between them. The CDR3 consists of 18 residues. In DNA, the CDR3 is TGTGCCATCAGTGAGTCTCGGTCTAGCGAGGGTATTTTCAATGAGCAGTTCTTC. This sequence encodes CAISESRSSEGIFNEQFF.

This clone was observed a handful of times. V usage is TRBV6-2 or TRBV6-3 and J usage is TRBJ2-7, with unresolved D. Trimming left V 4 bases short and J 5 bases short, with 9 bases between. The CDR3 totals 12 residues. Germline V gene sequence: CDR1 MNHEY, CDR2 SVGEGT. CDR3: CASSFSFDEQYF. CDR3 bases: TGTGCCAGCAGTTTTAGTTTCGACGAGCAGTACTTC.

The V call is TRBV5-1, the J call TRBJ2-1; D not certain. The V end was cut by 0 bases, the J end by 4 bases, with 8 bases between. Germline CDR1 SGHRS, CDR2 YFSETQ. The CDR3 spans 14 residues. For the CDR3, the DNA is TGCGCCAGCAGCTTGGTTGGCTCTTACAATGAGCAGTTCTTC. Translated, it gives CASSLVGSYNEQFF.

This chain links TRBV7-8 with TRBJ1-4; D is ambiguous. Germline V gives CDR1 SGHVS, CDR2 FQNEAQ. This CDR3 region has 14 residues. V gave up 5 bases and J gave up 3 bases, with 10 bases separating them. CDR3 amino acids: CASSPSSANEKLFF. CDR3 bases: TGTGCCAGCAGCCCGAGCTCGGCTAATGAAAAACTGTTTTTT.

The V and J genes are TRBV5-6 and TRBJ2-7; no reliable D call. The CDR3 length is 14 residues. The germline V and J ends were trimmed by 4 bases and 5 bases, with 16 bases remaining between them. CDR1 is SGHDT, CDR2 YYEEEE, per germline. The CDR3 nucleotides are TGTGCCAGCAGCGGTAACCTTTGGGCCCACGAGCAGTACTTC. Translation gives CASSGNLWAHEQYF. The whole variable domain, remainder taken from reference TRBV5-6 and TRBJ2-7, is DAGVTQSPTHLIKTRGQQVTLRCSPKSGHDTVSWYQQALGQGPQFIFQYYEEEERQRGNFPDRFSGHQFPNYSSELNVNALLLGDSALYLCASSGNLWAHEQYFGPGTRLTVT.

The chain joins TRBV19 to TRBJ2-7, with 7 bases lining up with TRBD1. The CDR3 has 14 amino acids. Trimming took 3 bases from V and 1 from J; bases not matched to a gene: 3. Germline V gene sequence: CDR1 LNHDA, CDR2 SQIVND (reference sequence). CDR3 nucleotide sequence: TGTGCCAGTAGTATTCGGGACAGTTCCTACGAGCAGTACTTC. Encoded protein: CASSIRDSSYEQYF. The full variable domain, its missing parts supplied by reference TRBV19 and TRBJ2-7, is DGGITQSPKYLFRKEGQNVTLSCEQNLNHDAMYWYRQDPGQGLRLIYYSQIVNDFQKGDIAEGYSVSREKKESFPLTVTSAQKNPTAFYLCASSIRDSSYEQYFGPGTRLTVT.

The chain carries TRBV12-3 or TRBV12-4 and TRBJ2-1; maybe TRBD1 (5 bases). The CDR3 spans 12 residues. V gave up 10 bases and J gave up 4 bases, with 11 bases separating them. Written as DNA, the CDR3 is TGTGCCAACTCCGACAGTTACAATGAGCAGTTCTTC. Encoded protein: CANSDSYNEQFF.

The chain joins TRBV3-1 (or the pseudogene TRBV3-2) to TRBJ2-3; 14 bases line up with TRBD2. The CDR3 is 15 residues long. The V and J ends lost 4 bases and 5 bases, in that order; junction bases with no gene match: 2. Germline V gives CDR1 LGHDT, CDR2 YNNKEL (reference sequence). The CDR3 sequence is CASSPGTSGRDTQYF. The CDR3 DNA sequence: TGTGCCAGCAGCCCCGGGACTAGCGGGAGAGATACGCAGTATTTT.

The rearrangement uses TRBV9 and TRBJ1-1; perhaps TRBD1 as D (5 bases). The germline V gene has CDR1 SGDLS and CDR2 YYNGEE. The V and J ends lost 3 bases and 1 base respectively, with 7 bases between them. CDR3 length equals 13 residues. CDR3 sequence: CASSADKNTEAFF. The CDR3 DNA reads as TGTGCCAGCAGCGCGGACAAGAACACTGAAGCTTTCTTT.

The rearrangement uses TRBV6-2 or TRBV6-3 and TRBJ2-1, with 9 bases fitting TRBD2. This CDR3 contains 16 residues. J was trimmed by 8 bases and V by 2 bases; bases with no gene match: 10. The V gene's germline CDR1 is MNHEY and CDR2 SVGEGT. The CDR3, as DNA: TGTGCCAGCAGTTACCTTATAGCGGGAGACGTCGATGAGCAGTTCTTC. This gives the protein CASSYLIAGDVDEQFF.

V and J are TRBV28 and TRBJ2-7; the match to TRBD2 covers 15 bases. J was trimmed by 3 bases and V by 5 bases; bases with no gene match: 8. This CDR3 is 17 amino acids long. Germline loops: CDR1 MDHEN, CDR2 SYDVKM. The CDR3 loop reads CASSAGLAGGLGYEQYF. The CDR3 DNA follows: TGTGCCAGCAGTGCCGGACTAGCGGGAGGGTTGGGCTACGAGCAGTACTTC. Supplemented by reference TRBV28 and TRBJ2-7, the full variable domain reads DVKVTQSSRYLVKRTGEKVFLECVQDMDHENMFWYRQDPGLGLRLIYFSYDVKMKEKGDIPEGYSVSREKKERFSLILESASTNQTSMYLCASSAGLAGGLGYEQYFGPGTRLTVT.

This clone was picked up one time. This chain uses TRBV5-5 with TRBJ2-7, with D maybe TRBD2 (6 bases). Germline V lookup: CDR1 SGHKS, CDR2 YYEKEE (reference sequence). Trimming removed 3 bases at V and 0 bases at J, with 13 bases between. CDR3 size: 15 residues. As DNA, the CDR3 is TGTGCCAGCAGCTCCTTAGCGGCAAGCTCCTACGAGCAGTACTTC. Encoded protein: CASSSLAASSYEQYF.